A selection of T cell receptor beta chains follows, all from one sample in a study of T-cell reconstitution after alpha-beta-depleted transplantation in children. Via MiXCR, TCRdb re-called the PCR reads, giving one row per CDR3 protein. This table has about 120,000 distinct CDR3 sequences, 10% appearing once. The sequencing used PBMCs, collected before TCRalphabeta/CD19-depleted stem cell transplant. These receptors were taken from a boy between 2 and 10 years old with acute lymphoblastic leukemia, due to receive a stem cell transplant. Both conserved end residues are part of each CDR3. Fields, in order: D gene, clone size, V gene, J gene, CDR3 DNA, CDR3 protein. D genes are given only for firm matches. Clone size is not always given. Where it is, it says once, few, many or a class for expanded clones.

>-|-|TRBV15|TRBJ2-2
TGTGCCACCAGCAGACGGGTTACGAACACCGGGGAGCTGTTTTTT
CATSRRVTNTGELFF
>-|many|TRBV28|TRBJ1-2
TGTGCCAGCAGCCCTAGGCGCCGATGGGACTATGGCTACACCTTC
CASSPRRRWDYGYTF
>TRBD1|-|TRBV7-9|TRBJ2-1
TGTGCCAGCAGCCAGGCTGGACAGGGTGTCGGCAATGAGCAGTTCTTC
CASSQAGQGVGNEQFF
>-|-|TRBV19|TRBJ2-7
TGTGCCAGTAGTATAGTCGACGGACGGAGGGACGAGCAGTACTTC
CASSIVDGRRDEQYF
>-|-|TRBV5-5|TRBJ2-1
TGTGCCAGCTTGGGGACCCCCCGAAATGAGCAGTTCTTC
CASLGTPRNEQFF
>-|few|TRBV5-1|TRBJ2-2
TGCGCCAGCAGCTTGGGACAGAGAACCACCGGGGAGCTGTTTTTT
CASSLGQRTTGELFF
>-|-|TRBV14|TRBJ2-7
TGTGCCAGCAGCCATCTCCGGGGTCCCGGGCGACGGTACTTC
CASSHLRGPGRRYF
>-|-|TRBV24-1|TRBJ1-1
TGTGCCTCCCCTTTTCGGCAGAACACTGAAGCTTTCTTT
CASPFRQNTEAFF
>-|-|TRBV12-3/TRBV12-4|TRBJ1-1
TGTGCCAGCAGTTTGGGCGGCCACACTGAAGCTTTCTTT
CASSLGGHTEAFF
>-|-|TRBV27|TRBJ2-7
TGTGCCAGCAGTTTAGTCCCCCCGCGCTCCTACGAGCAGTACTTC
CASSLVPPRSYEQYF
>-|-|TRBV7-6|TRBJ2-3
TGTGCCAGCAGCCCTACTAGAGGCTTGCATACGCAGTATTTT
CASSPTRGLHTQYF
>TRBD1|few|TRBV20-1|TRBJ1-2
TGCAGTGCTAGAGATGACAGGGTTCATGGCTACACCTTC
CSARDDRVHGYTF
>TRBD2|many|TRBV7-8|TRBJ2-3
TGTGCCAGCCGACTCAAGCGGGAGGGCAGCACAGATACGCAGTATTTT
CASRLKREGSTDTQYF
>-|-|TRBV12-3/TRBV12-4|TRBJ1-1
TGTGCCAGCAGCCATACGGGGGGGGGTCCTGGCACTGAAGCTTTCTTT
CASSHTGGGPGTEAFF
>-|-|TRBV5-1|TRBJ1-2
TGCGCCAGCAGCTTGATAAGAGGGACGGGGGGATATGGCTACACCTTC
CASSLIRGTGGYGYTF
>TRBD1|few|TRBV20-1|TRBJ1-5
TGCAGTGCGGGACAGGGTTTGGGTCAGCCCCAGCATTTT
CSAGQGLGQPQHF
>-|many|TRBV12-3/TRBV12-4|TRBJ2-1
TGTGCCAGCAGAGTGTCCGGGACGAGCTACAATGAGCAGTTCTTC
CASRVSGTSYNEQFF
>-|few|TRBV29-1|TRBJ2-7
TGCAGCGTTGAAGACTCCTACGAGCAGTACTTC
CSVEDSYEQYF
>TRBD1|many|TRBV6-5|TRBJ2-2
TGTGCCAGCAGTTACCTCTCCGGGACAGGGAGGACCGGGGAGCTGTTTTTT
CASSYLSGTGRTGELFF
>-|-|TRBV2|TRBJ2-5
TGTGCCAGCAGTGAGATGGAAGTTCGGACCCGAGAGACCCAGTACTTC
CASSEMEVRTRETQYF
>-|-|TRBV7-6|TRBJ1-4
TGTGCCAGCAGCCCAGGACTTAATGAAAAACTGTTTTTT
CASSPGLNEKLFF
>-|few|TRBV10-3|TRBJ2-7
TGTGCCATCAGGGGAGACGGACCGTTGAACGAGCAGTACTTC
CAIRGDGPLNEQYF
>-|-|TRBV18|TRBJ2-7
TGTGCCAGCTCACCTCCGGGACTGGGAACCTACGAGCAGTACTTC
CASSPPGLGTYEQYF